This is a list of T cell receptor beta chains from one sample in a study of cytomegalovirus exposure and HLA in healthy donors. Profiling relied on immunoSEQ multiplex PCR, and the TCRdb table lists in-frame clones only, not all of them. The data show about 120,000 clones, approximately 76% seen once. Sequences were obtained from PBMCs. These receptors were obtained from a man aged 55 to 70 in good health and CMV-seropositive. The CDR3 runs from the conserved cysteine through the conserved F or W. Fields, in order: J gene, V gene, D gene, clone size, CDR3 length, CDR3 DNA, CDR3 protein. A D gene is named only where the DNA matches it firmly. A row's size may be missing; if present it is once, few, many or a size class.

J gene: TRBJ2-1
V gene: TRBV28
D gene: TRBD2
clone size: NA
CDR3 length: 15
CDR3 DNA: TGTGCCAGCAGTTCGGGACTAGCGGGAGGGAATGAGCAGTTCTTC
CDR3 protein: CASSSGLAGGNEQFF

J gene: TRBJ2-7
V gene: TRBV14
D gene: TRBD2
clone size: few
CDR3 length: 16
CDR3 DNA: TGTGCCAGCAGCCAATATGGACTAGCGGTGAACTACGAGCAGTACTTC
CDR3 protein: CASSQYGLAVNYEQYF

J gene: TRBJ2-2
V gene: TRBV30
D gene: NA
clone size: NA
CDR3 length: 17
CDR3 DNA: TGTGCCTGCCCTCCCCCCTCCAGGGTAACCGGCACCGGGGAGCTGTTTTTT
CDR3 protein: CACPPPSRVTGTGELFF

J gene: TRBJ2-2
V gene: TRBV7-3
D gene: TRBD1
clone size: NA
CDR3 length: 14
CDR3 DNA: TGTGCCAGCGGGGGACAGGGGGCCACCGGGGAGCTGTTTTTT
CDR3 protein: CASGGQGATGELFF

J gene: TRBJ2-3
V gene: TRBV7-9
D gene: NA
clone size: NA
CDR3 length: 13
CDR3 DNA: TGTGCCAGCAGCTTAGGGACTTCAGATACGCAGTATTTT
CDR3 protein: CASSLGTSDTQYF

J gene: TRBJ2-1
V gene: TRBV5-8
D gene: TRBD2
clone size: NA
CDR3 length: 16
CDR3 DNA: TGTGCCAGCAGCTGGGGACTAGCGGGTGTATACAATGAGCAGTTCTTC
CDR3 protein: CASSWGLAGVYNEQFF

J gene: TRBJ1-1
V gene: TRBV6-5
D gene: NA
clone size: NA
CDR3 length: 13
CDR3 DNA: TGTGCCAGCAGTGAATTGGGCGGGGCCCGAGCTTTCTTT
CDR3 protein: CASSELGGARAFF

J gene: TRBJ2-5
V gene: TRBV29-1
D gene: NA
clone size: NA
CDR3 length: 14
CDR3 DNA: TGCAGCGTTGCCGCCCGAGCCGGGGGAGAGACCCAGTACTTC
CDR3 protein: CSVAARAGGETQYF

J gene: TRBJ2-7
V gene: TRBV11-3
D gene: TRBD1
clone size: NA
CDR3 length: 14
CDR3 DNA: TGTGCCAGCAGCCGCCCGGACAGGGGAAACGAGCAGTACTTC
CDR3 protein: CASSRPDRGNEQYF

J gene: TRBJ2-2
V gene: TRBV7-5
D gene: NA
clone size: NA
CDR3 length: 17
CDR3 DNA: TGTGTCAGAAGCTTAGTTAGCCCAGGGGTTCTTTTCCGGGAGCTGTTTTTT
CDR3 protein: CVRSLVSPGVLFRELFF

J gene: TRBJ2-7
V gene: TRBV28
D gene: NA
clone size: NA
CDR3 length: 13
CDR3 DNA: TGTGCCAGCGGGGCAGGGTATTCCTACGAGCAGTACTTC
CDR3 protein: CASGAGYSYEQYF

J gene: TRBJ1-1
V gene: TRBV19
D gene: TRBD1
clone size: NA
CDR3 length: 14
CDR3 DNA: TGTGCCAGTACCCAGGGACAGTCGAACACTGAAGCTTTCTTT
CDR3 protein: CASTQGQSNTEAFF

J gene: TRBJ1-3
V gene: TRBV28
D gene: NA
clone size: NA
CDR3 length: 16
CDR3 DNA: TGTGCCAGCAGATCTGACCGCCAGGTCTCTGGAAACACCATATATTTT
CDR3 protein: CASRSDRQVSGNTIYF

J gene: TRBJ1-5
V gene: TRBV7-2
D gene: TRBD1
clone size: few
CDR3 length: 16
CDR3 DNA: TGTGCCAGCAGCTTAGGGCCCTGGACAGGAGCCCAGCCCCAGCATTTT
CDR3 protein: CASSLGPWTGAQPQHF

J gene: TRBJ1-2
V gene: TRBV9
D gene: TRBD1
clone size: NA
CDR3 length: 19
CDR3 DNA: TGTGCCAGCAGCGGAACCCCCCTGGGACAGGGGAGCTTAACCCATGGCTACACCTTC
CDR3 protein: CASSGTPLGQGSLTHGYTF

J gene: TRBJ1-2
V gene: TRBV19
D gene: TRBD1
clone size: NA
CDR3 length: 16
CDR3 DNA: TGTGCCAGTAGTTTGACAGGGGGCTTCGTCTCCTATGGCTACACCTTC
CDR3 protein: CASSLTGGFVSYGYTF

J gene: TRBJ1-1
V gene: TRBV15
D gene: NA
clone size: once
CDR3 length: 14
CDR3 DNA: TGTGCCACCAGCCGAACTGACAGGAACACTGAAGCTTTCTTT
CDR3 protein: CATSRTDRNTEAFF

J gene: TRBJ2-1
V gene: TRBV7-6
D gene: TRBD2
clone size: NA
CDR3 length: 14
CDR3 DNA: TGTGCCAGCAGCTCCCTAGGGACTAGCGGGAGGCGGTTCTTC
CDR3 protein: CASSSLGTSGRRFF

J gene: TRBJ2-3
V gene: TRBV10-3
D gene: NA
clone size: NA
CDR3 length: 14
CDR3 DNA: TGTGCCACCGGGGGGGACAGTCAGCCCGATACGCAGTATTTT
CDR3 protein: CATGGDSQPDTQYF

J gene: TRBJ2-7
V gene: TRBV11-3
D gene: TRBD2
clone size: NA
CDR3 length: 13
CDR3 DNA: TGTGCCAGCTCCGACGGGGAGGGTTACGAGCAGTACTTC
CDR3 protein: CASSDGEGYEQYF

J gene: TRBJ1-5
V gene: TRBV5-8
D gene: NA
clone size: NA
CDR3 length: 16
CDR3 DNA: TGTGCCAGCAGCTTGGAAGGGGGTTATAGCAATCAGCCCCAGCATTTT
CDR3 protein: CASSLEGGYSNQPQHF

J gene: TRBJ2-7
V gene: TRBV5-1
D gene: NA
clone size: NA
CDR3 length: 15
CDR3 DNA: TGCGCCAGCAGCTTGGGCGGAGGAGGAGCCTACGAGCAGTACTTC
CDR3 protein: CASSLGGGGAYEQYF